The 27 T cell receptor beta chains below were found in one sample sequenced in a study of breast tumors, draining lymph nodes, adjacent tissues. TCRdb independently ran MiXCR on the multiplex PCR reads; one entry per CDR3 protein. The sample contains 200,000 to 300,000 distinct CDR3 sequences, 30% to 35% of which appear only once. Breast cancer patients provided tissue from their axillary draining lymph nodes. The sequenced material came from axillary lymph node tissue. Every receptor here comes from a female donor with breast cancer. Some clones in this sample may be carry-over from other donors' samples.

This clonotype was recorded once. This may come from a read error, since a much larger clone is one base off. The CDR3 does not close with the conserved phenylalanine or tryptophan, likely indicating a read error. V gene TRBV30 combines with J gene TRBJ2-6, with unresolved D. This CDR3 has 14 amino acids. Germline values: CDR1 GTSNPN, CDR2 SVGIG (reference sequence). Trimming removed 2 bases from V and 5 bases from J, with 10 bases in between. The CDR3 loop is CAWSFAVRANVLTS. The DNA of the CDR3 is TGTGCCTGGAGTTTCGCGGTTCGGGCCAACGTCCTGACTTCC.

This clonotype occurred many times. The chain links TRBV12-3 or TRBV12-4 to TRBJ1-2; D not resolved. The CDR3 has 13 amino acids. The germline V and J ends were trimmed by 7 bases and 4 bases, with 13 bases remaining between them. In nucleotides, the CDR3 is TGTGCCAGCAATGCCGGGGTTAGCTATGGCTACACCTTC. It encodes CASNAGVSYGYTF.

This clonotype has a count of ten or more. The chain recombines TRBV12-3 or TRBV12-4 with TRBJ1-5; D not resolved. The CDR3 has 14 residues. The germline V and J ends were trimmed by 4 bases and 3 bases, with 10 bases remaining between them. CDR3 DNA sequence: TGTGCCAGCAGTTACGGAGGGATCAATCAGCCCCAGCATTTT. Its translation: CASSYGGINQPQHF.

As to this clonotype: Sequence at one end of the junction differs from germline and may be a read error. V gene TRBV6-5 combines with J gene TRBJ2-5; tentatively, D is TRBD2 (6 bases). Germline assignment: CDR1 MNHEY and CDR2 SVGAGI. The CDR3 runs 13 residues. Written as DNA, the CDR3 is TGTGCCAGCAGCAGGACTACCCAAGAGACCCGGTACTTC. It specifies CASSRTTQETRYF.

Many counts were recorded for this clonotype. The chain recombines TRBV7-9 with TRBJ2-1; the D is unclear. Trimming took 3 bases from V and 9 from J, leaving 12 bases between them. Germline CDR1 is SEHNR and CDR2 is FQNEAQ (reference sequence). The CDR3 runs 13 residues. This CDR3 reads CASSFQAAREQFF. DNA of the CDR3: TGTGCCAGCAGCTTTCAGGCAGCTCGTGAGCAGTTCTTC.

This clonotype was seen only a few times. J is TRBJ2-2 and V is TRBV3-1, with D unresolved. The CDR3 is 14 residues long. Germline values: CDR1 LGHDT, CDR2 YNNKEL (reference sequence). The V and J ends lost 4 bases and 1 base respectively, with 7 bases between them. CDR3 residues: CASSPRRNTGELFF. DNA for the CDR3: TGTGCCAGCAGCCCTCGGCGGAACACCGGGGAGCTGTTTTTT.

This clonotype was picked up many times. The gene calls are TRBV24-1 and TRBJ2-5; possibly TRBD2 for D (6 bases). The V gene's germline CDR1 is KGHDR and CDR2 SFDVKD. The CDR3 length is 14 residues. V lost 3 bases and J 5 bases, leaving 12 bases between the germline ends. For the CDR3, the DNA is TGTGCCACCAGTGATCTGGGTGGGGGGGAGACCCAGTACTTC. Translating it yields CATSDLGGGETQYF.

This clonotype was counted between two and nine times. The J gene is TRBJ2-3, the V gene TRBV10-3, with 12 bases fitting TRBD2. Per germline, CDR1 ENHRY and CDR2 SYGVKD. This CDR3 has 14 residues. J lost 11 bases, V lost 6 bases, and 9 bases had no gene match. The CDR3 bases are TGTGCCATCAGAGGACTAGCGGGGAACGATGAGCAGTATTTT. It specifies CAIRGLAGNDEQYF.

The chain is built from TRBV7-2 and TRBJ2-5; D possibly uses TRBD1 or TRBD2 (6 bases each). There are 15 residues in the CDR3. The germline V and J ends were trimmed by 3 bases and 5 bases, with 16 bases remaining between them. Germline CDR1 SGHTA, CDR2 FQGNSA. As DNA, the CDR3 is TGTGCCAGCAGCTTCTGGAGGGGGGCCAATGAGACCCAGTACTTC. Its translation: CASSFWRGANETQYF.

The rearrangement links TRBV29-1 to TRBJ2-1, with TRBD2 matching over 11 bases. The V segment lost 0 bases and the J segment 0 bases; nucleotides outside the gene matches: 4. Germline V gene lookup returns CDR1 SQVTM and CDR2 ANQGSEA. This CDR3 comprises 17 residues. CDR3 in DNA: TGCAGCGTTGAAGATGGACTAGCGGGTTTCTCCTACAATGAGCAGTTCTTC. Translating it yields CSVEDGLAGFSYNEQFF.

This clonotype has a count of ten or more. The J gene is TRBJ2-2, the V gene TRBV11-2; TRBD2 is a possible D gene (6 bases). Germline CDR1 SGHAT, CDR2 FQNNGV. The length of the CDR3 is 14 residues. Trimming removed 5 bases at V and 9 bases at J, with 16 bases between. The CDR3 is CASSKGGEDRELFF. CDR3 DNA: TGTGCCAGCAGCAAAGGAGGGGAGGACCGGGAGCTGTTTTTT.

This clonotype was observed at least ten times. The gene calls are TRBV9 and TRBJ2-7; possible D gene TRBD2, 5 bases. V shed 0 bases and J shed 6 bases, with 16 bases lying between them. The V gene's germline CDR1 is SGDLS and CDR2 YYNGEE. This CDR3 is built from 15 residues. The CDR3 nucleotides are TGTGCCAGCAGCGTAGGTCCTAGCTCGACGCCCGAGCAGTACTTC. It specifies CASSVGPSSTPEQYF.

This clonotype was recorded at least ten times. The chain carries TRBV19 and TRBJ2-3, with TRBD1 identical over 9 bases. Trimming at V came to 4 bases and at J to 3 bases, leaving 5 bases not matched to a gene. This CDR3 has 15 amino acids. Germline-derived CDR1 and CDR2 are LNHDA and SQIVND (reference sequence). The CDR3 region has the DNA TGTGCCAGTAGTACAACAGGGGGCTTTACAGATACGCAGTATTTT. It is translated as CASSTTGGFTDTQYF.

This clonotype was recorded many times. CDR3 coding DNA: TGTGCCAGCAGCCCCGGGACTAGCGGCTACGAGCAGTACTTC. This codes for CASSPGTSGYEQYF. The chain joins TRBV7-6 to TRBJ2-7; the match to TRBD2 covers 11 bases. CDR3 length equals 14 residues. After removal of 5 bases from V and 3 bases from J, the junction contained 3 bases not matched to a gene. In germline, CDR1 is SGHVS, CDR2 FNYEAQ.

This clonotype was observed at least ten times. The chain carries TRBV11-2 and TRBJ2-7; D ambiguous. Trimming pared 5 bases from V and 6 bases from J, leaving 8 bases between. Germline loops: CDR1 SGHAT, CDR2 FQNNGV. This CDR3 is 11 amino acids long. The CDR3 sequence: CASSPVSEQYF. CDR3 nucleotide sequence: TGTGCCAGCAGCCCCGTGAGCGAGCAGTACTTC.

This sequence joins TRBV29-1 and TRBJ1-1; D possibly corresponds to TRBD1 (6 bases). CDR3 length: 16 amino acids. From germline, CDR1 is SQVTM and CDR2 ANQGSEA. Trimming shortened V by 6 bases and J by 2 bases, and 22 bases separated the two germline ends. The CDR3: CSVDPGGPAANTEAFF. DNA of the CDR3: TGCAGCGTAGACCCGGGGGGCCCGGCGGCCAACACTGAAGCTTTCTTT. Full variable domain (outside the CDR3, taken from reference TRBV29-1 and TRBJ1-1): SAVISQKPSRDICQRGTSLTIQCQVDSQVTMMFWYRQQPGQSLTLIATANQGSEATYESGFVIDKFPISRPNLTFSTLTVSNMSPEDSSIYLCSVDPGGPAANTEAFFGQGTRLTVV.

The chain couples TRBV3-1 to TRBJ2-1; TRBD2 aligns across 10 bases. Germline-derived CDR1 and CDR2 are LGHDT and YNNKEL (reference sequence). CDR3 size: 18 residues. The ends lost 5 bases at V and 6 bases at J; junction bases unmatched: 16. The CDR3: CASSIGWGSSGSLNEQFF. The CDR3 DNA reads TGTGCCAGCAGCATCGGCTGGGGTTCTAGCGGGAGCCTCAATGAGCAGTTCTTC.

This clonotype was recorded many times. The chain carries TRBV20-1 and TRBJ2-7; the D is unclear. The V end was cut by 0 bases, the J end by 2 bases, with 14 bases between. The CDR3 is 15 amino acids. Germline CDR1 and CDR2: DFQATT and SNEGSKA (reference sequence). CDR3 nucleotides: TGCAGTGCTAGAGATCAAGCGTTCTCACCCTACGAGCAGTACTTC. Its protein product is CSARDQAFSPYEQYF.

The chain has TRBV6-2 or TRBV6-3 and TRBJ1-3; D might be TRBD1 (6 bases). Germline CDR1 is MNHEY and CDR2 is SVGEGT. V lost 2 bases and J 2 bases, leaving 13 bases between the germline ends. This CDR3 region has 16 residues. CDR3 nucleotides: TGTGCCAGCAGTTACCCCCGGGACACCGCTGGAAACACCATATATTTT. As protein: CASSYPRDTAGNTIYF.

Ten or more counts support this clonotype. The rearrangement uses TRBV20-1 and TRBJ1-5; 10 bases align to TRBD1. The ends lost 5 bases at V and 5 bases at J; junction bases unmatched: 9. CDR3 length equals 15 residues. Germline-derived CDR1 and CDR2 are DFQATT and SNEGSKA (reference sequence). Here the CDR3 DNA reads TGCAGTGCTCGTGGCCGGGACAGGGGTCATCAGCCCCAGCATTTT. Translation: CSARGRDRGHQPQHF.

Many counts were recorded for this clonotype. The chain recombines TRBV10-1 with TRBJ1-4; weak D call: TRBD1 (6 bases). This CDR3 is 14 amino acids long. V gave up 3 bases and J gave up 8 bases, with 13 bases separating them. Germline V gene data show CDR1 as WNHNN and CDR2 as SYGVQD (reference sequence). The CDR3 coding sequence is TGCGCCAGCAGTGAACAAGGGACAACCGAAAAACTGTTTTTT. It yields the protein CASSEQGTTEKLFF.

This clonotype was recorded many times. The genes are TRBV11-3 and TRBJ2-2; TRBD1 is a possible D gene (6 bases). Germline CDR1 is SGHNT and CDR2 is YENEEA. The V and J ends lost 1 base and 4 bases respectively, with 13 bases between them. The CDR3 is 16 amino acids. The CDR3 DNA reads as TGTGCCAGCAGCTTAGTTGGCGGACAGATCACCGGGGAGCTGTTTTTT. Its protein product is CASSLVGGQITGELFF. Together with reference TRBV11-3 and TRBJ2-2, the CDR3 gives the full variable domain: EAGVVQSPRYKIIEKKQPVAFWCNPISGHNTLYWYLQNLGQGPELLIRYENEEAVDDSQLPKDRFSAERLKGVDSTLKIQPAELGDSAVYLCASSLVGGQITGELFFGEGSRLTVL.

A few counts support this clonotype. V usage is TRBV3-1 and J usage is TRBJ2-3; D possibly corresponds to TRBD2 (5 bases). Germline loops: CDR1 LGHDT, CDR2 YNNKEL (reference sequence). Trimming pared 5 bases from V and 3 bases from J, leaving 15 bases between. This CDR3 has 15 amino acids. The CDR3: CASSGRESLTDTQYF. The DNA of the CDR3 is TGTGCCAGCAGCGGCCGGGAATCATTAACAGATACGCAGTATTTT.

Points on this clonotype: The conserved final phenylalanine or tryptophan is absent from the CDR3, which likely points to a read error. V is TRBV18 and J is TRBJ2-5; possibly TRBD1 for D (5 bases). Germline V gene data show CDR1 as KGHSH and CDR2 as LQKENI. The CDR3 has 11 amino acids. The V end was cut by 6 bases, the J end by 5 bases, with 7 bases between. This chain's CDR3 is CASSPGETQYL. CDR3 coding DNA: TGTGCCAGCTCTCCAGGGGAGACCCAGTACCTC.

For this clonotype: At one boundary the junction diverges from the germline segment, which might be a read error. Here the CDR3 DNA reads TGTGCCAGCAGTCACTCGGCGGGGGGGAACACCGGGGAGCTGTTTTTT. It codes for CASSHSAGGNTGELFF. The chain employs TRBV6-5 and TRBJ2-2, with 8 bases lining up with TRBD2. CDR1 is MNHEY, CDR2 SVGAGI, per germline. The CDR3 has 16 residues.

This clonotype was seen at least ten times. The chain uses TRBV7-6 and TRBJ2-3; D not certain. The germline gives CDR1 SGHVS, CDR2 FNYEAQ. With 5 bases removed from V and 2 bases from J, the gap between germline ends came to 8 bases. This CDR3 has 13 amino acids. CDR3 DNA sequence: TGTGCCAGCAGCCGTGGGCCCACAGATACGCAGTATTTT. This codes for CASSRGPTDTQYF.

At least ten counts were recorded for this clonotype. This chain connects TRBV12-3 or TRBV12-4 to TRBJ2-7; weak D call: TRBD1 (6 bases). This CDR3 is 13 amino acids long. Trimming pared 4 bases from V and 2 bases from J, leaving 9 bases between. The CDR3 DNA is TGTGCCAGCAGTTCGGGACATACCTACGAGCAGTACTTC. Protein sequence: CASSSGHTYEQYF.